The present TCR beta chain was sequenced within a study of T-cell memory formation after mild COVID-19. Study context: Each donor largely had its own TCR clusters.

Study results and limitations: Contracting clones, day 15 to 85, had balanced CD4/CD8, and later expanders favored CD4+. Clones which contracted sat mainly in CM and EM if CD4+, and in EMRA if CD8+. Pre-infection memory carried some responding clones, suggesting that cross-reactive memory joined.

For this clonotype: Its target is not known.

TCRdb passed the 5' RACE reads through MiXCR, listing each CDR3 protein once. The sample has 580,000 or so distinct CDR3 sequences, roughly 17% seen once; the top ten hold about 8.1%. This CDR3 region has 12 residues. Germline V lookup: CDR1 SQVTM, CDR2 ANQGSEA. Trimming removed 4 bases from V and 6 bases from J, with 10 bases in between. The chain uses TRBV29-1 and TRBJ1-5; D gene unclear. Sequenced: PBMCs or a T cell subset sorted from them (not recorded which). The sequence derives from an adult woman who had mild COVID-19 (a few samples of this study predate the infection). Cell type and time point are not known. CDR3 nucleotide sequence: TGCAGCGTTGTGTGGGAAGGTCAGCCCCAGCATTTT. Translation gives CSVVWEGQPQHF. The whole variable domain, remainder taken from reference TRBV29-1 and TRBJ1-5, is SAVISQKPSRDICQRGTSLTIQCQVDSQVTMMFWYRQQPGQSLTLIATANQGSEATYESGFVIDKFPISRPNLTFSTLTVSNMSPEDSSIYLCSVVWEGQPQHFGDGTRLSIL.